Following are 28 T cell receptor beta chains from one sample sequenced in a study of cytomegalovirus exposure and HLA in healthy donors. The PCR contained 60 Vbeta and 13 Jbeta primers. The table came from immunoSEQ multiplex PCR; TCRdb's copy has only in-frame clones and leaves some out. Of 35,000 to 45,000 clones detected, 51% appear once; the ten largest clones hold roughly 6%. The sequenced sample consisted of PBMCs. The origin of the receptors is a man aged 55 to 70 in good health and CMV-seronegative.

This clone was seen only a few times. The chain couples TRBV5-4 to TRBJ2-2, with D perhaps TRBD2 (6 bases). Germline CDR1 SGHNT, CDR2 YYREEE (reference sequence). The CDR3 spans 17 residues. Trimming removed 5 bases from V and 6 bases from J, with 23 bases in between. CDR3 bases: TGTGCCAGCAGTCCCGCCGGGACTGGTACGGCGTCCGGGGAGCTGTTTTTT. This translates into CASSPAGTGTASGELFF. The whole variable domain, filled in from reference TRBV5-4 and TRBJ2-2, reads ETGVTQSPTHLIKTRGQQVTLRCSSQSGHNTVSWYQQALGQGPQFIFQYYREEENGRGNFPPRFSGLQFPNYSSELNVNALELDDSALYLCASSPAGTGTASGELFFGEGSRLTVL.

The V and J genes are TRBV5-1 and TRBJ1-1, with D maybe TRBD1 (6 bases). The CDR3 has 14 amino acids. CDR1 is SGHRS, CDR2 YFSETQ, per germline. The germline V and J ends were trimmed by 4 bases and 2 bases, with 12 bases remaining between them. The CDR3 DNA reads as TGCGCCAGCAGCCTTCGGACAGCCAACACTGAAGCTTTCTTT. This codes for CASSLRTANTEAFF.

The CDR3 loop reads CASSSGQGGNNEQFF. The CDR3 coding sequence is TGTGCCAGCAGCTCCGGACAGGGGGGTAACAATGAGCAGTTCTTC. This chain links TRBV11-3 with TRBJ2-1; 10 positions match TRBD1. Losses at the gene ends were 4 bases for V and 5 bases for J; bases not matched to a gene: 5. CDR1 and CDR2 (germline): SGHNT, YENEEA. The CDR3 covers 15 residues.

The chain uses TRBV27 and TRBJ2-5, with D possibly matching TRBD2 (6 bases). CDR3 length: 13 residues. CDR1 and CDR2 from the germline V gene are MNHEY and SMNVEV (reference sequence). V was cut by 0 bases and J by 7 bases, with 9 bases left in between. Here the CDR3 DNA reads TGTGCCAGCAGTTTATCGGGACTGCGGACCCAGTACTTC. Translated, it gives CASSLSGLRTQYF.

A few counts support this clone. V is TRBV29-1 and J is TRBJ2-5, with 10 bases fitting TRBD2. Per germline, CDR1 SQVTM and CDR2 ANQGSEA. CDR3 length: 15 amino acids. V lost 3 bases to trimming and J lost 5 bases; unmatched junction nucleotides: 9. Written as DNA, the CDR3 is TGCAGCGTTGAGAAGCAGCGGGAGGGCCTCGAGACCCAGTACTTC. This translates into CSVEKQREGLETQYF.

V gene TRBV5-1 combines with J gene TRBJ2-1; D call uncertain. Germline assignment: CDR1 SGHRS and CDR2 YFSETQ. V was clipped by 4 bases and J by 2 bases, with 13 bases between them. This CDR3 is 15 amino acids long. The CDR3, as DNA: TGCGCCAGCAGCGCTCGAGGTGTGACCTACAATGAGCAGTTCTTC. This sequence encodes CASSARGVTYNEQFF.

The chain couples TRBV6-5 to TRBJ2-3, with D uncertain. The germline gives CDR1 MNHEY, CDR2 SVGAGI. The CDR3 is 15 amino acids. Trimming took 0 bases from V and 4 from J, leaving 11 bases between them. Here the CDR3 reads CASSYSLGPADTQYF. The CDR3 DNA reads TGTGCCAGCAGTTACTCGCTGGGCCCCGCAGATACGCAGTATTTT.

The CDR3 is CASSPPRAPGQEQFF. CDR3 DNA sequence: TGTGCCAGCAGCCCCCCAAGAGCCCCAGGGCAAGAGCAGTTCTTC. The rearrangement uses TRBV4-2 and TRBJ2-1, with D maybe TRBD1 (5 bases). Germline CDR1 LGHNA, CDR2 YNFKEQ. V was shortened by 4 bases and J by 10 bases, with 20 bases between the two germline ends. The CDR3 extends over 15 amino acids.

The chain's CDR3 is CASSPRTSGRSYEQYF. CDR3 coding DNA: TGTGCCAGCAGCCCACGGACTAGCGGGAGGTCCTACGAGCAGTACTTC. V is TRBV4-2 and J is TRBJ2-7, with 14 nucleotides matching TRBD2. Germline CDR1 LGHNA, CDR2 YNFKEQ. Unmatched junction bases numbered 3, after V lost 4 bases and J lost 1 base. The CDR3 spans 16 residues.

CDR3: CASSSSDRGNTEAFF. CDR3 in DNA: TGTGCCAGCAGCTCATCGGACAGAGGGAACACTGAAGCTTTCTTT. This sequence joins TRBV13 and TRBJ1-1; maybe TRBD1 (6 bases). Between the trimmed V and J ends, which lost 4 bases and 1 base, there was a span of 13 bases. The CDR3 totals 15 residues. Per germline, CDR1 PRHDT and CDR2 FYEKMQ (reference sequence).

The chain links TRBV30 to TRBJ1-3; D perhaps matches TRBD1 (5 bases). The germline CDR1 and CDR2 sequences are GTSNPN and SVGIG (reference sequence). The CDR3 contains 15 residues. V lost 2 bases, J lost 0 bases, and 11 bases lay in between. The CDR3 loop reads CAWSIGQSSGNTIYF. In nucleotides, the CDR3 is TGTGCCTGGAGTATTGGACAAAGCTCTGGAAACACCATATATTTT. Full variable domain (rest looked up from reference TRBV30 and TRBJ1-3): SQTIHQWPATLVQPVGSPLSLECTVEGTSNPNLYWYRQAAGRGLQLLFYSVGIGQISSEVPQNLSASRPQDRQFILSSKKLLLSDSGFYLCAWSIGQSSGNTIYFGEGSWLTVV.

The CDR3: CASSPPRGRLDSEQFF. In nucleotides, the CDR3 is TGTGCCAGCAGCCCACCCCGCGGGAGGCTAGATAGTGAGCAGTTCTTC. The chain uses TRBV7-2 and TRBJ2-1, with 8 bases lining up with TRBD2. The CDR3 has 16 residues. V was pared by 5 bases and J by 9 bases, with 15 bases of the junction left unmatched. CDR1 and CDR2 (germline): SGHTA, FQGNSA.

The rearrangement uses TRBV7-2 and TRBJ2-5; D is perhaps TRBD1 (6 bases). CDR3 length: 14 residues. Trimming pared 4 bases from V and 3 bases from J, leaving 12 bases between. Germline CDR1 and CDR2: SGHTA and FQGNSA. This CDR3 is CASSSQGQEETQYF. The CDR3 bases are TGTGCCAGCAGCTCTCAGGGGCAGGAAGAGACCCAGTACTTC.

This chain uses TRBV10-2 with TRBJ2-3, with D perhaps TRBD2 (6 bases). Between the trimmed V and J ends, which lost 6 bases and 6 bases, there was a span of 16 bases. The length of the CDR3 is 14 residues. Germline V lookup: CDR1 WSHSY, CDR2 SAAADI. The CDR3 DNA reads TGCGCCAGCAGCCGGGACTTAAATGTGGATACGCAGTATTTT. This sequence encodes CASSRDLNVDTQYF.

This clone was detected only a few times. V and J are TRBV28 and TRBJ2-7; D is undetermined. Trimming removed 4 bases at V and 3 bases at J, with 7 bases between. In germline, CDR1 is MDHEN, CDR2 SYDVKM. CDR3 length: 12 amino acids. CDR3 nucleotide sequence: TGTGCCAGCAGTTCGTACAGCTACGAGCAGTACTTC. Translating gives CASSSYSYEQYF.

V usage is TRBV30 and J usage is TRBJ2-5; D not certain. V lost 2 bases to trimming and J lost 0 bases, with 7 bases between them. Germline CDR1 and CDR2: GTSNPN and SVGIG (reference sequence). CDR3 length: 13 residues. CDR3 sequence: CAWSWRNQETQYF. The CDR3 nucleotides read TGTGCCTGGAGTTGGAGAAACCAAGAGACCCAGTACTTC. Full variable domain (missing parts from reference TRBV30 and TRBJ2-5): SQTIHQWPATLVQPVGSPLSLECTVEGTSNPNLYWYRQAAGRGLQLLFYSVGIGQISSEVPQNLSASRPQDRQFILSSKKLLLSDSGFYLCAWSWRNQETQYFGPGTRLLVL.

Only a few counts were recorded for this clone. The J gene is TRBJ2-1, the V gene TRBV5-8, with 7 bases that match TRBD1. The CDR3 is 14 residues long. After removal of 8 bases from V and 4 bases from J, the junction contained 9 bases not matched to a gene. CDR1 SGHTS and CDR2 YDEGEE come from the germline V gene. CDR3: CASRVGQQYNEQFF. The CDR3 nucleotides are TGTGCCAGTAGGGTGGGACAGCAATACAATGAGCAGTTCTTC.

This chain connects TRBV19 to TRBJ1-2; 11 positions match TRBD1. The CDR3 contains 15 residues. J lost 3 bases, V lost 5 bases, and 5 bases had no gene match. Germline V gene lookup returns CDR1 LNHDA and CDR2 SQIVND (reference sequence). The CDR3 here is CASSPRTGGDYGYTF. DNA for the CDR3: TGTGCCAGTAGTCCTCGGACAGGGGGCGACTATGGCTACACCTTC. Variable domain in full (rest from reference TRBV19 and TRBJ1-2): DGGITQSPKYLFRKEGQNVTLSCEQNLNHDAMYWYRQDPGQGLRLIYYSQIVNDFQKGDIAEGYSVSREKKESFPLTVTSAQKNPTAFYLCASSPRTGGDYGYTFGSGTRLTVV.

J is TRBJ2-7 and V is TRBV27, with 8 bases identical to TRBD2. This CDR3 spans 13 amino acids. Unmatched junction bases numbered 5, after V lost 9 bases and J lost 1 base. Per germline, CDR1 MNHEY and CDR2 SMNVEV (reference sequence). This CDR3 is CASSLAASYEQYF. The CDR3 nucleotides read TGTGCCAGTTCACTAGCGGCTTCCTACGAGCAGTACTTC.

This clone occurred once. The gene calls are TRBV5-6 and TRBJ2-5, with 12 bases matching TRBD1. V gave up 4 bases and J gave up 0 bases; unmatched junction bases: 13. CDR1 and CDR2 (germline): SGHDT, YYEEEE. The CDR3 covers 19 residues. For the CDR3, the DNA is TGTGCCAGCAGCCCGCTGGGACAGGGGGCAAGGGGGGACCAAGAGACCCAGTACTTC. Encoded protein: CASSPLGQGARGDQETQYF. The whole variable domain, filled in from reference TRBV5-6 and TRBJ2-5, reads DAGVTQSPTHLIKTRGQQVTLRCSPKSGHDTVSWYQQALGQGPQFIFQYYEEEERQRGNFPDRFSGHQFPNYSSELNVNALLLGDSALYLCASSPLGQGARGDQETQYFGPGTRLLVL.

The rearrangement links TRBV10-3 to TRBJ1-2; weak D call: TRBD1 (5 bases). The CDR3 runs 14 residues. The V gene's germline CDR1 is ENHRY and CDR2 SYGVKD. The V and J ends lost 0 bases and 4 bases respectively, with 9 bases between them. DNA for the CDR3: TGTGCCATCAGTGAGTCGGTCAGGGTCTATGGCTACACCTTC. It is translated as CAISESVRVYGYTF.

The rearrangement uses TRBV6-5 and TRBJ2-7; 8 nucleotides line up with TRBD2. J gave up 6 bases and V 8 bases, and 9 bases lay outside the gene matches. The CDR3 is 13 amino acids. Germline V gene sequence: CDR1 MNHEY, CDR2 SVGAGI. CDR3 protein: CASYKRERGEQYF. For the CDR3, the DNA is TGTGCCAGCTACAAGCGGGAGAGGGGCGAGCAGTACTTC.

The V gene is TRBV4-2, the J gene TRBJ2-2; 7 bases agree with TRBD2. The CDR3 length is 14 residues. The V gene's germline CDR1 is LGHNA and CDR2 YNFKEQ. V was pared by 3 bases and J by 6 bases, with 4 bases of the junction left unmatched. CDR3 loop: CASSQGGRSGELFF. DNA for the CDR3: TGTGCCAGCAGCCAGGGAGGGCGGTCCGGGGAGCTGTTTTTT.

The chain employs TRBV4-1 and TRBJ2-1; TRBD2 matches 9 bases. V was pared by 7 bases and J by 3 bases, with 16 bases of the junction left unmatched. The length of the CDR3 is 18 residues. Germline lookup yields CDR1 MGHRA and CDR2 YSYEKL. The CDR3 reads CASTPQLSAGGLYNEQFF. The CDR3 DNA sequence: TGCGCCAGCACCCCGCAATTGTCAGCGGGAGGACTCTACAATGAGCAGTTCTTC.

The genes are TRBV5-1 and TRBJ2-5, with a weak D call TRBD1 (6 bases). There are 13 residues in the CDR3. V was cut by 3 bases and J by 1 base, with 7 bases left in between. CDR1 and CDR2 (germline): SGHRS, YFSETQ. The CDR3 spells CASSWDIQETQYF. CDR3 coding DNA: TGCGCCAGCAGCTGGGACATCCAAGAGACCCAGTACTTC.

This clone has only a few counts. The CDR3 loop reads CASRTGGFGDTQYF. DNA of the CDR3: TGTGCCAGCAGGACAGGGGGATTTGGAGATACGCAGTATTTT. This chain links TRBV27 with TRBJ2-3; 9 bases are a match to TRBD1. Trimming took 6 bases from V and 5 from J; bases not matched to a gene: 6. This CDR3 contains 14 residues. Looked up from germline, CDR1 is MNHEY and CDR2 is SMNVEV (reference sequence).

The chain joins TRBV9 to TRBJ1-4; D unclear. Germline V lookup: CDR1 SGDLS, CDR2 YYNGEE. This CDR3 is built from 14 residues. Trimming removed 4 bases from V and 8 bases from J, with 15 bases in between. CDR3 nucleotide sequence: TGTGCCAGCAGCCGCGACCCGACGGGGGAAAAACTGTTTTTT. This gives the protein CASSRDPTGEKLFF.

The chain links TRBV5-1 to TRBJ1-3; D gene ambiguous. Deletions cut 4 bases from V and 2 bases from J, with 13 bases between. Germline lookup yields CDR1 SGHRS and CDR2 YFSETQ. The length of the CDR3 is 15 residues. The CDR3 coding sequence is TGCGCCAGCAGCCGAGACGGGGTACCTGGAAACACCATATATTTT. It codes for CASSRDGVPGNTIYF.